This T cell receptor (beta chain) was obtained from a study of CD4 T cells in relation to SARS-CoV-2 and coronaviruses. Generated by immunoSEQ multiplex PCR, the TCRdb table keeps only in-frame clones and is missing some. The sample has tens of thousands of clones; around 76% are singletons. Before the COVID-19 pandemic, during about 2011-2019, CD4+ T cells were taken from unexposed donors. CD4+ T cells were isolated from the cells after around 11 days of culture. Details on this clone: The antigen is unknown.

The germline V and J ends were trimmed by 4 bases and 3 bases, with 18 bases remaining between them. This CDR3 has 16 residues. The germline V gene has CDR1 SEHNR and CDR2 FQNEAQ (reference sequence). The sequence came from a human donor in good health. The sample consisted of CD4+ T cells from PBMCs, cultured in vitro. The chain employs TRBV7-9 and TRBJ1-1; D uncertain. The CDR3 protein is CASSYQRGSGDTEAFF. The CDR3 region has the DNA TGTGCCAGCAGCTACCAACGCGGGTCAGGCGACACTGAAGCTTTCTTT.